The clone carrying this T cell receptor beta chain was picked up many times. TCR beta CDR3 regions were amplified from RNA. HTBI primers were the set used in a first-round RT-PCR of the TCR CDR3. Each CDR3 protein is one row after TCRdb ran MiXCR on the multiplex PCR reads. The table has a few hundred thousand distinct CDR3 sequences, approximately 13% seen once. This specimen belongs to a study of T cells in Graves' hyperthyroidism and ophthalmopathy. The V gene lost 4 bases and the J gene lost 4 bases, with 14 bases spanning the gap. The CDR3 loop spans 14 amino acids. Germline CDR1 SGDLS, CDR2 YYNGEE. Fresh 10 ml peripheral blood yielded PBMCs.

This chain uses TRBV9 with TRBJ2-5; D unclear. Sequencing was performed on blood. This TCR was recovered from a woman aged 18 to 35 with Graves' hyperthyroidism. CDR3 sequence: CASSPRPHGETQYF. CDR3 coding DNA: TGTGCCAGCAGCCCTCGTCCCCACGGAGAGACCCAGTACTTC.